The rows below give T cell receptor beta chains drawn from one sample of a study of blood T cell repertoires in COVID-19. TCRdb's copy holds only in-frame clones and misses some; the assay was immunoSEQ multiplex PCR. The table includes about 44,000 clones, 80% to 90% detected once. Material: peripheral blood. Receptor source: a man between 65 and 85 years old with active COVID-19. Both conserved end residues are part of each CDR3. The D gene is left open where the match is weak. Rows give clone size only sometimes, using once, few, many, or a class for an expanded clone.

TRBD2,TRBJ2-2,NA,TRBV18,TGTGCCAGCTCACACGGGACTAGTCGCACCGGGGAGCTGTTTTTT,CASSHGTSRTGELFF
TRBD1,TRBJ1-5,NA,TRBV4-3,TGCGCCAGCAGCCAAAGGAAGGGGGCTGGCCAGCCCCAGCATTTT,CASSQRKGAGQPQHF
TRBD2,TRBJ2-1,NA,TRBV11-2,TGTGCCAGCAGCCCCTCGGAGCGGGGAGGGACCTACAATGAGCAGTTCTTC,CASSPSERGGTYNEQFF
NA,TRBJ2-2,NA,TRBV7-2,TGTGCCAGCAGCCCCGGTGGTCGGGGCACCGGGGAGCTGTTTTTT,CASSPGGRGTGELFF
NA,TRBJ1-6,few,TRBV6-1,TGTGCCAGCAGTGATCAGGCAGCTAATTCACCCCTCCACTTT,CASSDQAANSPLHF
TRBD1,TRBJ2-7,NA,TRBV28,TGTGCCAGCAGCAACTTCCGGGACAGGGGGCGATACGAGCAGTACTTC,CASSNFRDRGRYEQYF
NA,TRBJ1-1,NA,TRBV4-3,TGCGCCAGCAGCCAAGATCGCGGCGGGGGGTACTATGAAGCTTTCTTT,CASSQDRGGGYYEAFF
TRBD1,TRBJ1-4,NA,TRBV7-8,TGTGCCAGCAGCCCCCGGACAGGGAACGAAAAACTGTTTTTT,CASSPRTGNEKLFF
TRBD2,TRBJ2-1,NA,TRBV6-2/TRBV6-3,TGTGCCAGCACCCCGTGGACTAGCTTGGATGAGCAGTTCTTC,CASTPWTSLDEQFF
NA,TRBJ2-7,few,TRBV9,TGTGCCAGCAGCGTAGAAGCGCACACCTACGAGCAGTACTTC,CASSVEAHTYEQYF
NA,TRBJ2-2,NA,TRBV6-5,TGTGCCAGCAGCCGTAGCGTTGCCGGGGAGCTGTTTTTT,CASSRSVAGELFF
NA,TRBJ1-2,NA,TRBV19,TGTGCCAGTAGTATACCCAATCACAGGGCTGAGGGCTACACCTTC,CASSIPNHRAEGYTF
NA,TRBJ1-6,once,TRBV18,TGTGCCAGCTCACGGGCCCTTGGGGGCAATCCCCCGAGCTCCTATAATTCACCCCTCCACTTT,CASSRALGGNPPSSYNSPLHF
NA,TRBJ1-6,NA,TRBV28,TGTGCCAGCACCGGGGTATCGGGGGGTTCCTATAATTCACCCCTCCACTTT,CASTGVSGGSYNSPLHF
NA,TRBJ1-6,NA,TRBV4-1,TGCGCCAGCAGCGTCCGACAGGACTATAATTCACCCCTCCACTTT,CASSVRQDYNSPLHF
TRBD2,TRBJ2-7,NA,TRBV2,TGTGCCATCGGCGCGGGGGCCTACGAGCAGTACTTC,CAIGAGAYEQYF
TRBD1,TRBJ1-2,once,TRBV4-2,TGTGCCAGCAGCCTTGGACAGGGGGACTATGGCTACACCTTC,CASSLGQGDYGYTF
TRBD2,TRBJ2-5,NA,TRBV28,TGTGCCAGCAGTGAGCTAGCGGGGGGCATTCGGGAGACCCAGTACTTC,CASSELAGGIRETQYF
TRBD1,TRBJ1-2,NA,TRBV10-3,TGTGCCATCAGCCCAGACAGGGCTAACTATGGCTACACCTTC,CAISPDRANYGYTF
NA,TRBJ1-1,once,TRBV21-1,TGTGCCAGCAGCCTCCCAGGGGAATGGGGTGAAGCTTTCTTT,CASSLPGEWGEAFF
TRBD1,TRBJ2-1,NA,TRBV9,TGTGCCAGCAGCGAACATCCGGGACAGGGGGGGAATGAGCAGTTCTTC,CASSEHPGQGGNEQFF
TRBD1,TRBJ2-5,NA,TRBV4-3,TGCGCCAGCAGCCAAAATGGACAGGGCCTTCAAGAGACCCAGTACTTC,CASSQNGQGLQETQYF
TRBD2,TRBJ2-1,NA,TRBV5-1,TGCGCCAGCAGCCCCCGGGGGACTAGCGGGGGGGGATCCTACAATGAGCAGTTCTTC,CASSPRGTSGGGSYNEQFF
TRBD2,TRBJ2-3,NA,TRBV7-9,TGTGCCAGCAGCCCTAACAGACTAGCGGGGGGGCCAGATACGCAGTATTTT,CASSPNRLAGGPDTQYF
TRBD1,TRBJ1-4,NA,TRBV28,TGTGCCAGCCGACAGGGGGGGGAAAAACTGTTTTTT,CASRQGGEKLFF
NA,TRBJ2-7,NA,TRBV7-9,TGTGCCAGCAGCCCGATAGACGGGGGCTCCTACGAGCAGTACTTC,CASSPIDGGSYEQYF
NA,TRBJ1-1,NA,TRBV18,TGTGCCAGCTCACCTGAGCGCCTGAACACTGAAGCTTTCTTT,CASSPERLNTEAFF
TRBD1,TRBJ2-5,NA,TRBV15,TGTGCCACCAGCGGTACAGGGGACAGAAAAGAGACCCAGTACTTC,CATSGTGDRKETQYF
TRBD1,TRBJ1-1,NA,TRBV7-2,TGTGCCACCTCGGGACAGGCGATGAACACTGAAGCTTTCTTT,CATSGQAMNTEAFF
TRBD1,TRBJ1-1,NA,TRBV28,TGTGCCACCGGGGGGGACAGGGGGCGCGGTCTTAAGGCCCGTTTT,CATGGDRGRGLKARF
TRBD1,TRBJ1-2,NA,TRBV4-2,TGTGCCAGCAGCCAAGGGGACAGGGAACGGGGCTACACCTTC,CASSQGDRERGYTF
NA,TRBJ1-5,NA,TRBV28,TGTGCCAGCAGTCCCCGGGGGGTAGGAGGGCTTTCGAGGATCAATCAGCCCCAGCATTTT,CASSPRGVGGLSRINQPQHF
TRBD2,TRBJ2-6,NA,TRBV7-7,TGTGCTAGCTCGCCGGGAGGCTCTGGGGCCAACGTCCTGACTTTC,CASSPGGSGANVLTF
TRBD2,TRBJ2-7,NA,TRBV7-2,TGTGCCAGCAGCTTCGGACTAGCGAGCTCCTACGAGCAGTACTTC,CASSFGLASSYEQYF
NA,TRBJ2-7,NA,TRBV12-3/TRBV12-4,TGTGCCAGCAGTCCGATTCCTACCTACGAGCAGTACTTC,CASSPIPTYEQYF
NA,TRBJ1-5,NA,TRBV12-2,TGTGCAAGTCGCCGTGCGTTTTCTTCCAGAGGAGGCAATCAGCCCCAGCATTTT,CASRRAFSSRGGNQPQHF
NA,TRBJ2-6,NA,TRBV6-5,TGTGCCAGCTTGTATCTTTCTGGGGCCAACGTCCTGACTTTC,CASLYLSGANVLTF
NA,TRBJ1-2,once,TRBV7-2,TGTGCCAGCAGCTCCAACAGGGAATATGGCTACACCTTC,CASSSNREYGYTF
NA,TRBJ2-3,NA,TRBV6-2/TRBV6-3,TGTGCCAGCAGTACGAGTCGGGCCCCGGACTCAGATACGCAGTATTTT,CASSTSRAPDSDTQYF
TRBD1,TRBJ2-7,once,TRBV18,TGTGCCGCTACAGGGGGGACAGGGGAATCCGAGCAGTACTTC,CAATGGTGESEQYF
NA,TRBJ1-4,NA,TRBV5-5,TGTGCCAGCAGCCCCCAGGACAGTACTAATGAAAAACTGTTTTTT,CASSPQDSTNEKLFF
TRBD1,TRBJ1-2,NA,TRBV25-1,TGTGCCAGCAGTGAGCCGGGGACAGCACCCTCTAACTATGGCTACACCTTC,CASSEPGTAPSNYGYTF
NA,TRBJ2-2,NA,TRBV4-1,TGCGCCAGCAGCCAACGTTGGGGCATCACCGGGGAGCTGTTTTTT,CASSQRWGITGELFF
NA,TRBJ1-6,NA,TRBV12-2,TGTGCAAGTCGCCCAACATTATCAGGGGAAAATTCACCCCTCCACTTT,CASRPTLSGENSPLHF
TRBD2,TRBJ2-1,NA,TRBV6-5,TGTGCCAGCAGTAGGACCCCGACTAGCGGGGGGTTGCAGTTCTTC,CASSRTPTSGGLQFF
TRBD1,TRBJ2-5,NA,TRBV5-1,TGCGCCAGCAGCTTGGGGACAGGGGAAGAGACCCAGTACTTC,CASSLGTGEETQYF
NA,TRBJ1-5,NA,TRBV19,TGTGCCAGCCAGTCAGACAGAAGCAATCAGCCCCAGCATTTT,CASQSDRSNQPQHF
NA,TRBJ1-6,NA,TRBV7-9,TGTGCCAGCAGCCCAACAGGGAACGATTCACCCCTCCACTTT,CASSPTGNDSPLHF
NA,TRBJ1-1,NA,TRBV3-1/TRBV3-2,TGTGCCAGCAGCCAAGATATTAGGACAACTGAAGCTTTCTTT,CASSQDIRTTEAFF
NA,TRBJ2-3,NA,TRBV3-1/TRBV3-2,TGTGCCAGCAGCCAAGTGAGGTTAGACAGGTACACAGATACGCAGTATTTT,CASSQVRLDRYTDTQYF
NA,TRBJ1-1,NA,TRBV15,TGTGCCACCAGCAGAGATTTGGCGGGAAGTTGGGCTTTCTTT,CATSRDLAGSWAFF
NA,TRBJ2-3,NA,TRBV15,TGTGCCACCAGCAGAGTGCGGGGAGCGGGCACAGATACGCAGTATTTT,CATSRVRGAGTDTQYF
TRBD1,TRBJ2-5,NA,TRBV15,TGTGCCACCAGCAGAGATAGCAGGGGGCCCCAGTACTTC,CATSRDSRGPQYF